This T cell receptor (beta chain) originates from a study of T cells in Graves' hyperthyroidism and ophthalmopathy. Overall study findings and caveats: Through a model of 13 V-J features, ophthalmopathy was separated from stable hyperthyroidism. Most thyroid clonotypes expanded above 0.001 were also detected in blood.

Looked up from germline, CDR1 is SGHTA and CDR2 is FQGNSA. CDR3 length equals 14 residues. V shed 6 bases and J shed 5 bases, with 14 bases lying between them. Comments on this clonotype: Its antigen is currently unknown.

TCR beta CDR3 regions were amplified from RNA transcripts. HTBI primers were the set used in a first-round RT-PCR of the TCR CDR3. TCRdb recomputed calls from the multiplex PCR reads with MiXCR, one row per CDR3 protein. The table lists over 250,000 distinct CDR3 sequences, around 15% of them singletons. J is TRBJ2-1 and V is TRBV7-2; TRBD2 might be the D (5 bases). The sequence came from an older woman with Graves' ophthalmopathy. The source material was blood. The CDR3, as DNA: TGTGCCAGCAGGCCCTACACCGGGAACAATGAGCAGTTCTTC. It translates to CASRPYTGNNEQFF. The variable domain in full, with the rest retrieved from reference TRBV7-2 and TRBJ2-1, is GAGVSQSPSNKVTEKGKDVELRCDPISGHTALYWYRQSLGQGLEFLIYFQGNSAPDKSGLPSDRFSAERTGGSVSTLTIQRTQQEDSAVYLCASRPYTGNNEQFFGPGTRLTVL.